What follows describes a single T cell receptor (beta chain). Its antigen is currently unknown. Cultured CD4+ T cell DNA was sequenced using the Oncomine TCR Beta short-read assay. Each CDR3 protein is one row after TCRdb ran MiXCR on the PCR reads. The top ten hold 15% to 20% of the sample, which has fewer than 15,000 distinct CDR3 sequences, more than 55% seen once. Treatment indicated: roughly nine-day PBMC culture with coronavirus spike peptide pools or control peptides (ViraFEST assay). Positive PCR dates ranged from March to December 2020; these dates predated US Alpha, Beta and Delta variants. The source of the sample is a study of vaccination and CD4 T cells after COVID-19. The wider study: SARS-CoV-2, HCoV-NL63, HCoV-OC43 and HCoV-229E supplied the overlapping spike peptides used to stimulate cells.

V lost 5 bases and J lost 5; bases outside the gene matches: 10. This CDR3 is built from 15 residues. Germline loops: CDR1 MNHEY, CDR2 SMNVEV (reference sequence). The chain carries TRBV27 and TRBJ2-5; 8 positions agree with TRBD1. The sequenced sample was cultured CD4+ T cells from blood, obtained after SARS-CoV-2 vaccination. This TCR was recovered from a human donor with COVID-19. CDR3 sequence reads: CASSPRDRMGETQYF. The CDR3 DNA follows: TGTGCCAGCAGTCCAAGGGACAGGATGGGCGAGACCCAGTACTTC.